This T cell receptor beta chain was profiled in a study of T cells in Graves' hyperthyroidism and ophthalmopathy. Disease duration was under 3 months in the ophthalmopathy patients, who also had a Clinical Activity Score of at least 3 and a NOSPECS grade of at least 4. Many counts were recorded for this clonotype. There are 14 residues in the CDR3. Trimming left V 3 bases short and J 5 bases short, with 10 bases between. Germline lookup yields CDR1 SEHNR and CDR2 FQNEAQ (reference sequence). What was amplified from RNA transcripts were TCR beta CDR3 regions. Initially, a first-round RT-PCR of the TCR CDR3 employed the HTBI primer set. TCRdb re-derived calls from the multiplex PCR reads in MiXCR, one entry per CDR3 protein. The sample gives 450,000 to 500,000 distinct CDR3 sequences, roughly 22% of which show up once; 49% is in the top ten.

The receptor comes from a woman in her sixties or seventies with Graves' ophthalmopathy. The sequenced sample consisted of blood. The chain recombines TRBV7-9 with TRBJ1-4, with D possibly matching TRBD1 (6 bases). The DNA of the CDR3 is TGTGCCAGCAGCTTTAGGACAGACAATGAAAAACTGTTTTTT. Encoded protein: CASSFRTDNEKLFF.